The entry that follows covers one TCR beta chain sequence. Its target is unknown. This entry is derived from a study of blood T cells in healthy people across ages. Overall study results and limits: Versus aged donors, long-lived donors had higher diversity and more naive CD4+ cells. TCR beta diversity correlated strongly with naive T cell percentage. One million T cells yielded diversity estimates that were considered underestimates.

Sample-barcoded 5' priming and a J-beta primer mix drove a second PCR of about 7 to 11 cycles. Via MiXCR, TCRdb re-called the 5' RACE reads, giving one row per CDR3 protein. The sample records 1.5 million or so distinct CDR3 sequences, 35% to 45% being singletons. Researchers collected ten milliliters of peripheral blood from every single donor. The germline gives CDR1 LGHNA, CDR2 YNFKEQ. The CDR3 sequence is 16 residues long. V was clipped by 3 bases and J by 10 bases, with 22 bases between them. The clonotype was recovered from a woman in her late teens or twenties in good health. The genes are TRBV4-2 and TRBJ2-1; possibly TRBD1 or TRBD2 for D (5 bases each). The sequenced sample was blood. Here the CDR3 reads CASSHSPGTLNYEQFF. CDR3 nucleotide sequence: TGTGCCAGCAGCCATTCCCCCGGGACCCTCAATTACGAGCAGTTCTTC.